The clone carrying this T cell receptor (beta chain) ranks as large. Its cognate antigen is unknown. Sorting of live CD3+CD8+TCRalphabeta+ cells by PD-1 and/or TIGIT gave four subsets. The CDR3 has 13 amino acids. The ends were cut back, 6 bases at V and 5 bases at J, with 10 bases in the middle. The germline CDR1 and CDR2 sequences are MNHEY and SMNVEV (reference sequence). This entry belongs to a study of circulating CD8 cells and anti-PD-1 response in melanoma. Using approximately 16 ng of total RNA, TCR libraries were made with the QIAseq Immune Repertoire TCR panel. Each CDR3 protein gets one entry after TCRdb re-called the reads with MiXCR. The data contain 250 to 350 distinct CDR3 sequences, 6.5% to 9.5% of them singletons. Findings of the study overall: Diversity ranked highest in DNEG and lowest in TIGIT subsets. Replicates were generally not done for experiments.

The sequencing here drew on CD8+ T cells from PBMCs, taken at baseline or after one month of anti-PD-1 therapy (not recorded which). The receptor comes from a human donor with melanoma. V is TRBV27 and J is TRBJ2-2; D is perhaps TRBD2 (6 bases). CDR3 amino acids: CASRLAFTGELFF. CDR3 nucleotides: TGTGCCAGCAGACTAGCTTTTACCGGGGAGCTGTTTTTT.